These T cell receptor beta chains were read from a single sample in a study of response to subunit inactivated influenza vaccine. MiXCR was run by TCRdb on the RT-PCR reads, yielding one entry per CDR3 protein. This sample has fewer than 600,000 distinct CDR3 sequences, with roughly 7.9% found just once. The specimen comprised PBMCs from blood, sampled 23 months after vaccination. The source of these receptors is a man in his fifties or sixties who received an inactivated influenza vaccine. The CDR3 runs from the conserved cysteine through the conserved F or W. Fields, in order: J gene, CDR3 length, V gene, clone size, CDR3 protein. Expanded clones get a size class; other rows say once, few or many, or leave the size out.

J gene: TRBJ2-3; CDR3 length: 15; V gene: TRBV5-1; clone size: few; CDR3 protein: CASSLAPGHTDTQYF
J gene: TRBJ2-3; CDR3 length: 16; V gene: TRBV7-2; clone size: many; CDR3 protein: CASSFSGTFSTDTQYF
J gene: TRBJ2-3; CDR3 length: 12; V gene: TRBV29-1; clone size: -; CDR3 protein: CSVEGVTDTQYF
J gene: TRBJ1-1; CDR3 length: 12; V gene: TRBV20-1; clone size: -; CDR3 protein: CSGAQGNTEAFF
J gene: TRBJ1-5; CDR3 length: 16; V gene: TRBV7-2; clone size: -; CDR3 protein: CASSLRDRGLGQPQHF
J gene: TRBJ2-1; CDR3 length: 15; V gene: TRBV10-3; clone size: many; CDR3 protein: CAIRRDLSSYNEQFF
J gene: TRBJ1-5; CDR3 length: 17; V gene: TRBV2; clone size: many; CDR3 protein: CASSDVGQGLSNQPQHF
J gene: TRBJ2-7; CDR3 length: 11; V gene: TRBV13; clone size: -; CDR3 protein: CASSKEDEQYF
J gene: TRBJ2-2; CDR3 length: 15; V gene: TRBV5-1; clone size: -; CDR3 protein: CASSPLAENTGELFF
J gene: TRBJ2-7; CDR3 length: 15; V gene: TRBV20-1; clone size: many; CDR3 protein: CSAPASRANYYEQYF
J gene: TRBJ1-6; CDR3 length: 16; V gene: TRBV5-1; clone size: many; CDR3 protein: CASSSNFRDRGSPLHF
J gene: TRBJ2-7; CDR3 length: 13; V gene: TRBV4-2; clone size: few; CDR3 protein: CASSQDSSTGQYF
J gene: TRBJ2-5; CDR3 length: 16; V gene: TRBV7-2; clone size: many; CDR3 protein: CASSPQGWGGGETQYF
J gene: TRBJ2-7; CDR3 length: 14; V gene: TRBV18; clone size: few; CDR3 protein: CASSPGMWSYEQYF
J gene: TRBJ2-1; CDR3 length: 15; V gene: TRBV6-1; clone size: many; CDR3 protein: CASTGASGRAYEQFF
J gene: TRBJ2-1; CDR3 length: 17; V gene: TRBV4-2; clone size: -; CDR3 protein: CASSQRRGPLSYNEQFF
J gene: TRBJ2-1; CDR3 length: 14; V gene: TRBV20-1; clone size: -; CDR3 protein: CSASMLQGRNEQFF
J gene: TRBJ1-1; CDR3 length: 14; V gene: TRBV11-2; clone size: many; CDR3 protein: CASSALGSGTEAFF
J gene: TRBJ2-7; CDR3 length: 13; V gene: TRBV28; clone size: many; CDR3 protein: CASSWGQINEQYF
J gene: TRBJ2-3; CDR3 length: 14; V gene: TRBV5-1; clone size: many; CDR3 protein: CASRDGRGADTQYF
J gene: TRBJ1-4; CDR3 length: 12; V gene: TRBV20-1; clone size: few; CDR3 protein: CSAHPAGGELFF
J gene: TRBJ2-4; CDR3 length: 14; V gene: TRBV12-3/TRBV12-4; clone size: few; CDR3 protein: CASSLAGGADIQYF
J gene: TRBJ2-4; CDR3 length: 13; V gene: TRBV27; clone size: many; CDR3 protein: CASRGLAEGIQYF
J gene: TRBJ1-3; CDR3 length: 13; V gene: TRBV28; clone size: few; CDR3 protein: CASSWTVGNTIYF
J gene: TRBJ2-5; CDR3 length: 12; V gene: TRBV2; clone size: few; CDR3 protein: CASSELRNSQYF
J gene: TRBJ2-7; CDR3 length: 15; V gene: TRBV5-1; clone size: -; CDR3 protein: CASTSGTTLPYEQYF
J gene: TRBJ1-1; CDR3 length: 17; V gene: TRBV5-1; clone size: -; CDR3 protein: CASSLRDRGFPNTEAFF
J gene: TRBJ1-2; CDR3 length: 11; V gene: TRBV29-1; clone size: -; CDR3 protein: CSVAGDYGYTF
J gene: TRBJ2-2; CDR3 length: 12; V gene: TRBV11-3; clone size: many; CDR3 protein: CASSPRSGELFF
J gene: TRBJ1-5; CDR3 length: 14; V gene: TRBV12-3/TRBV12-4; clone size: many; CDR3 protein: CASSYDILDQPQHF
J gene: TRBJ2-2; CDR3 length: 14; V gene: TRBV20-1; clone size: -; CDR3 protein: CSASGFVGTGELFF
J gene: TRBJ2-1; CDR3 length: 17; V gene: TRBV4-1; clone size: -; CDR3 protein: CASSHFWERGTFQGQFF
J gene: TRBJ2-5; CDR3 length: 12; V gene: TRBV18; clone size: -; CDR3 protein: CASTTRQETQYF
J gene: TRBJ2-1; CDR3 length: 15; V gene: TRBV12-3/TRBV12-4; clone size: -; CDR3 protein: CASSLASFSYNEQFF
J gene: TRBJ2-7; CDR3 length: 14; V gene: TRBV4-2; clone size: few; CDR3 protein: CASSQGGPAYEQYF
J gene: TRBJ2-7; CDR3 length: 14; V gene: TRBV24-1; clone size: -; CDR3 protein: CATSDPSRDYEQYF
J gene: TRBJ2-7; CDR3 length: 16; V gene: TRBV28; clone size: -; CDR3 protein: CASSLFRGGELYEQYF
J gene: TRBJ1-1; CDR3 length: 12; V gene: TRBV29-1; clone size: -; CDR3 protein: CSGGDRNTEAFF
J gene: TRBJ2-1; CDR3 length: 17; V gene: TRBV20-1; clone size: few; CDR3 protein: CSARGGLAGSPGNEQFF